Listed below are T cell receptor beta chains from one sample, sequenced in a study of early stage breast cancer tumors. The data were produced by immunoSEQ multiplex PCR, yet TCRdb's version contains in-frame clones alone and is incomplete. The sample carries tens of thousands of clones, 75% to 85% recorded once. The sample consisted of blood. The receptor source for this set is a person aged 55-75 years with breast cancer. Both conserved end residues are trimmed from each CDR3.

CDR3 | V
ASSLSSGSSDTQY | TRBV5-4
ASSLEYRGMNTGELF | TRBV5-4
AISEGLGQGASGANVLT | TRBV10-3
SVDSGNGPQH | TRBV29-1
ASSSAGRRAYEQY | TRBV28
ASSSWTGSSYEQY | TRBV11-2
ASSLQGGNTEAF | TRBV5-6
ASSQDVLAGGPSYEQY | TRBV4-3
ASSEGEGGYNEQF | TRBV10-1
ASTTHGTGGYEQY | TRBV19
ASSQDQQVQAF | TRBV4-3
ASSVGVAGGGQETQY | TRBV9
ASSKKSVLLSYEQY | TRBV21-1
ASSLGGSGLFYNEQF | TRBV11-2
ASSLRDRYQPQH | TRBV27
ASSLEAGVDQPQH | TRBV7-2
ASSPAVAGSHYGYT | TRBV4-1
ASSEYLGQGVLTDTQY | TRBV25-1
ASGGQISYEQY | TRBV28
ASSHQGRRETQY | TRBV14
ASSLASGAYNEQF | TRBV11-2
ASSLTGGEETQY | TRBV5-4
ASSLSGAAAYNEQF | TRBV27
ASSVAQAGYEQY | TRBV9
ASHNPGVNYGYT | TRBV19
ATSRDYGYTGELF | TRBV15
ASSLRVGGVFHNEQF | TRBV7-9
ASLVDSGGLETQY | TRBV2
ASSLSGGAGQPQH | TRBV7-6
ASSLGVTGLHEKLF | TRBV5-8
ASSIVANEQF | TRBV19
SVGTSGFYEQY | TRBV29-1
AISESGASQPQH | TRBV10-3
ASSLWESSTEAF | TRBV7-2
ASSEDRNQGGYT | TRBV5-1
AISESSPTTNEQF | TRBV10-3
ASSSPNHRDGQF | TRBV27
ASSEDPGQGANIQY | TRBV6-1
SAGTGSNQETQY | TRBV29-1
ASTPAARGTYEQY | TRBV6-5
SVERGANVLT | TRBV29-1
ARKPWLAGKDEQY | TRBV5-3
AWSLASGVYQETQY | TRBV30
ASSPRTGSLSEQY | TRBV5-4
AWKRQMNTEAF | TRBV30
ASSGGAGETQY | TRBV7-2
ASSEQTSGYQETQY | TRBV2
ASSRWTGFSDEQF | TRBV6-4
ASSPSHRGHEQY | TRBV6-4
ASFEPGQGAMANTGELF | TRBV9
ASSEAGGLQETQY | TRBV2
ASSSQTSGPYNEQF | TRBV5-6
ASSLGGRGETQY | TRBV2
AISGGTANYGYT | TRBV10-3